A selection of T cell receptor beta chains follows, all from one sample in a study of immune cell composition in non-small cell lung cancer. Profiling relied on immunoSEQ multiplex PCR, and the TCRdb table lists in-frame clones only, not all of them. The sample lists some 3,200 clones, about 71% occurring once. The same data also went into a second study, on CD4 T cells in lung cancer.

Sequencing used non-adjacent lung tissue. The receptors were sampled from a human donor with non-small cell lung cancer. Both conserved end residues are part of each CDR3. D genes are given only for firm matches. Part of the rows lack a size; the others show once, few, many or a class for expanded clones.

TRBV6-5	.	TRBJ2-1	.	CASSDDREQFF	TGTGCCAGCAGTGACGACAGGGAGCAGTTCTTC
TRBV9	few	TRBJ1-5	TRBD1	CASSYKGKGAQPQHF	TGTGCCAGCAGCTATAAGGGGAAGGGGGCTCAGCCCCAGCATTTT
TRBV19	.	TRBJ2-3	TRBD2	CASSISSGSGADTQYF	TGTGCCAGTAGTATATCTAGCGGGAGTGGGGCAGATACGCAGTATTTT
TRBV6-5	.	TRBJ2-2	.	CTLGEVTNTGELFF	TGTACCCTAGGGGAGGTAACGAACACCGGGGAGCTGTTTTTT
TRBV7-9	.	TRBJ2-5	TRBD2	CASSRTSGQETQYF	TGTGCCAGCAGCCGGACTAGCGGACAAGAGACCCAGTACTTC
TRBV7-2	once	TRBJ1-2	TRBD1	CASSRTGGAANYGYTF	TGTGCCAGCAGTAGGACAGGGGGCGCGGCTAACTATGGCTACACCTTC
TRBV9	few	TRBJ2-3	TRBD2	CASSPLEAGGYSTDTQYF	TGTGCCAGCAGCCCCCTAGAAGCGGGAGGATATAGCACAGATACGCAGTATTTT
TRBV6-1	.	TRBJ2-3	TRBD2	CASSVQRGARDTQYF	TGTGCCAGCAGTGTCCAGCGGGGGGCACGAGATACGCAGTATTTT
TRBV30	.	TRBJ2-2	TRBD1	CAWRGQPTGELFF	TGTGCCTGGAGGGGACAGCCCACCGGGGAGCTGTTTTTT
TRBV6-1	.	TRBJ2-1	.	CASTFAGADNEQFF	TGTGCCAGCACCTTCGCTGGGGCAGACAATGAGCAGTTCTTC
TRBV7-3	.	TRBJ1-1	.	CASSLHGAEGTEAFF	TGTGCCAGCAGCTTACACGGGGCGGAGGGCACTGAAGCTTTCTTT
TRBV10-2	.	TRBJ2-1	TRBD2	CASSEMPGAGLDEQFF	TGCGCCAGCAGTGAGATGCCGGGAGCGGGACTCGATGAGCAGTTCTTC
TRBV7-9	.	TRBJ2-7	.	CASSSWTNRANEQYF	TGTGCCAGCAGCTCATGGACTAATCGGGCCAACGAGCAGTACTTC
TRBV18	.	TRBJ2-1	.	CASSPAGLGGSSYNEQFF	TGTGCCAGCTCACCAGCAGGACTAGGGGGGAGCTCCTACAATGAGCAGTTCTTC
TRBV28	.	TRBJ1-2	TRBD1	CASSSERGRVYGYTF	TGTGCCAGCAGTTCAGAGAGGGGGCGCGTTTATGGCTACACCTTC
TRBV6-6	.	TRBJ2-1	.	CASKGGAGNEQFF	TGTGCCAGCAAGGGGGGGGCCGGGAATGAGCAGTTCTTC
TRBV6-6	.	TRBJ1-5	.	CATDNRAGQPQHF	TGTGCCACCGACAACAGGGCCGGTCAGCCCCAGCATTTT
TRBV19	.	TRBJ2-7	.	CASSIPGNYEQYF	TGTGCCAGTAGTATCCCAGGAAACTACGAGCAGTACTTC
TRBV10-3	.	TRBJ2-5	TRBD1	CAISGAYRGRVQTQYF	TGTGCCATCAGTGGGGCTTACAGGGGGCGCGTTCAGACCCAGTACTTC
TRBV10-1	few	TRBJ1-1	TRBD1	CASSETGTGNTEAFF	TGCGCCAGCAGTGAGACCGGGACAGGGAACACTGAAGCTTTCTTT
TRBV7-9	.	TRBJ2-5	TRBD2	CASSLGLAGQETQYF	TGTGCCAGCAGCTTAGGTCTAGCGGGACAAGAGACCCAGTACTTC
TRBV28	.	TRBJ1-5	.	CASSFYPRDSNQPQHF	TGTGCCAGCAGTTTCTACCCCAGGGATAGCAATCAGCCCCAGCATTTT
TRBV7-2	few	TRBJ2-3	.	CASSSRREELDTQYF	TGTGCCAGCAGCTCCCGAAGGGAGGAATTAGATACGCAGTATTTT
TRBV19	.	TRBJ1-2	.	CASSISDEDGYTF	TGTGCCAGTAGTATCTCCGACGAGGATGGCTACACCTTC
TRBV14	.	TRBJ1-1	TRBD1	CASSQVRTGGEAFF	TGTGCCAGCAGCCAAGTCCGGACAGGTGGCGAAGCTTTCTTT
TRBV7-2	.	TRBJ2-5	.	CASSLGQRTTQYF	TGTGCCAGCAGCCTAGGACAGCGTACGACCCAGTACTTC
TRBV7-6	.	TRBJ1-4	.	CASSQLSGNEKLFF	TGTGCCAGCAGCCAATTGTCGGGAAATGAAAAACTGTTTTTT
TRBV27	.	TRBJ2-5	TRBD1	CASPGQGQETQYF	TGTGCCAGCCCCGGACAGGGGCAAGAGACCCAGTACTTC
TRBV11-2	.	TRBJ2-1	.	CASSPTRGDYNEQFF	TGTGCCAGCAGCCCCACCAGGGGAGACTACAATGAGCAGTTCTTC
TRBV9	.	TRBJ2-3	TRBD2	CASSAWGLAGTDTQYF	TGTGCCAGCAGCGCCTGGGGGCTAGCGGGGACAGATACGCAGTATTTT
TRBV29-1	few	TRBJ2-6	.	CSVEDRGSGANVLTF	TGCAGCGTTGAAGATCGGGGATCTGGGGCCAACGTCCTGACTTTC
TRBV5-1	.	TRBJ2-5	.	CASSHFAGEKETQYF	TGCGCCAGCAGCCATTTCGCAGGGGAGAAAGAGACCCAGTACTTC
TRBV6-5	few	TRBJ2-5	TRBD1	CASSPDRGGPETQYF	TGTGCCAGCAGCCCTGACAGGGGAGGCCCAGAGACCCAGTACTTC